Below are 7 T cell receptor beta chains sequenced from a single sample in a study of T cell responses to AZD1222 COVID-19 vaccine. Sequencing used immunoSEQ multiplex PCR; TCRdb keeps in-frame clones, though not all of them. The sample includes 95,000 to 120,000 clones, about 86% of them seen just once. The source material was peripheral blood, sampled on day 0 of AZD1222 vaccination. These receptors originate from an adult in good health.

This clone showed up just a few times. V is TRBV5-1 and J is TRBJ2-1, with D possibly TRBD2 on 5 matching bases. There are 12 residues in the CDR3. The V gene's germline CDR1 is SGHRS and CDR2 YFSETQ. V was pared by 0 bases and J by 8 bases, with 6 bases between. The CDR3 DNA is TGCGCCAGCAGCTTGGCCGGGGATGAGCAGTTCTTC. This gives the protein CASSLAGDEQFF.

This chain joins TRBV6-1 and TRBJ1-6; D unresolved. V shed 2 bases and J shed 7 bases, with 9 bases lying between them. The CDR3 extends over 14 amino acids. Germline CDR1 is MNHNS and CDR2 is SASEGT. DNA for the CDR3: TGTGCCAGCAGTGAAAATTTGGGGAATTCACCCCTCCACTTT. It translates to CASSENLGNSPLHF.

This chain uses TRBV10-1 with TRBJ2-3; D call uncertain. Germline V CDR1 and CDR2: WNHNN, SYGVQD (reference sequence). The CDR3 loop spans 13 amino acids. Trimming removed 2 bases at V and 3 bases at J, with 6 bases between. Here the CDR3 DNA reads TGCGCCAGCAGTGAGGTTAGGACAGATACGCAGTATTTT. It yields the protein CASSEVRTDTQYF.

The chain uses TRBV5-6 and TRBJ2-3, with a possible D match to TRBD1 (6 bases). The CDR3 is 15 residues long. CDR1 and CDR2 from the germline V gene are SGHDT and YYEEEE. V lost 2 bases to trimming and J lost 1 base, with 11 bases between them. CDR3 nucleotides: TGTGCCAGCAGCTTTCAGGGGCTAGGCACAGATACGCAGTATTTT. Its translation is CASSFQGLGTDTQYF.

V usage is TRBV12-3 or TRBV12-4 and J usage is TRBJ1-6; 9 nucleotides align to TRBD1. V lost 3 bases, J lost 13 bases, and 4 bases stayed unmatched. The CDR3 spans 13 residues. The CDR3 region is CASSLKDRGPLHF. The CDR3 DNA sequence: TGTGCCAGCAGTTTGAAAGACAGGGGGCCCCTCCACTTT.

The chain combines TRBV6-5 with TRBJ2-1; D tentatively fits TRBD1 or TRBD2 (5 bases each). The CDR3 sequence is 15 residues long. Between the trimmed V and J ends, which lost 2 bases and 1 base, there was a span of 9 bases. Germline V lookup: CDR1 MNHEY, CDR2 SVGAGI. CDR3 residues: CASSYGDPSYNEQFF. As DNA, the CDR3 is TGTGCCAGCAGTTACGGGGACCCATCCTACAATGAGCAGTTCTTC.

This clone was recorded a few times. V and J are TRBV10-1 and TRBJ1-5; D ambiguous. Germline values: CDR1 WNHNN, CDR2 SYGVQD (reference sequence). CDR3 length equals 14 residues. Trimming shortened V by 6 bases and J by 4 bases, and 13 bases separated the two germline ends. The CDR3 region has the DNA TGCGCCAGCAGGCCCTTGGACGGGAATCAGCCCCAGCATTTT. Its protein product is CASRPLDGNQPQHF.